The rows below give T cell receptor beta chains drawn from one sample of a study of blood T cell repertoires in COVID-19. Libraries were prepared by immunoSEQ multiplex PCR; TCRdb keeps only in-frame clonotypes and omits some of them. The data contain 250,000 or so clones, around 84% of them seen just once; the ten biggest clones take up around 2.5%. Material for sequencing was peripheral blood. Every receptor here comes from a man between 40 and 49 years old who had recovered from COVID-19. Each CDR3 is given with its conserved first and last residue. Fields, in order: D gene, V gene, clone size, J gene, CDR3 protein, CDR3 DNA. A D gene is named only where the DNA matches it firmly. Some rows have no size entry. The others give once, few or many, or a class for an expanded clone.

>-|TRBV21-1|once|TRBJ2-7
CASSTGRGTFYEQYF
TGTGCCAGCAGCACCGGACGGGGGACCTTCTACGAGCAGTACTTC
>-|TRBV3-1/TRBV3-2|-|TRBJ1-1
CASSQDRGNTEAFF
TGTGCCAGCAGCCAAGATCGGGGGAACACTGAAGCTTTCTTT
>TRBD1|TRBV6-5|once|TRBJ1-2
CASSPGQGENYGYTF
TGTGCCAGCAGTCCCGGACAGGGGGAAAACTATGGCTACACCTTC
>-|TRBV5-1|-|TRBJ2-2
CASSLVVRGGELFF
TGCGCCAGCAGCTTGGTTGTGCGGGGCGGGGAGCTGTTTTTT
>-|TRBV7-2|-|TRBJ1-1
CASSLGMQGYTEAFF
TGTGCCAGCAGCTTAGGGATGCAGGGGTACACTGAAGCTTTCTTT
>TRBD1|TRBV5-4|once|TRBJ2-5
CASSSDRGSREETQYF
TGTGCCAGCAGCTCGGACAGGGGGTCTCGTGAAGAGACCCAGTACTTC
>TRBD1|TRBV30|-|TRBJ2-3
CAWSLRDREDTQYF
TGTGCCTGGAGTTTGAGGGACAGGGAAGATACGCAGTATTTT
>TRBD1|TRBV14|-|TRBJ2-7
CASSHYRGRGEYEQYF
TGTGCCAGCAGCCACTACAGGGGGCGCGGGGAGTACGAGCAGTACTTC
>-|TRBV2|-|TRBJ1-5
CASSGVSVGGDQPQHF
TGTGCCAGCAGTGGAGTTTCTGTGGGGGGGGATCAGCCCCAGCATTTT
>-|TRBV7-9|-|TRBJ2-7
CASSLTGYEQYF
TGTGCCAGCAGCCTGACAGGCTACGAGCAGTACTTC
>TRBD1|TRBV2|-|TRBJ2-2
CASSEVADRMNTGELFF
TGTGCCAGCAGTGAAGTCGCGGACAGGATGAACACCGGGGAGCTGTTTTTT
>-|TRBV6-2/TRBV6-3|-|TRBJ2-5
CASSSTRPTSTQYF
TGTGCCAGCAGTTCAACCCGCCCTACTAGTACCCAGTACTTC
>-|TRBV20-1|-|TRBJ2-1
CSARELGLQFF
TGCAGTGCTAGAGAATTGGGGCTGCAGTTCTTC
>TRBD1|TRBV7-2|-|TRBJ1-1
CASSPGTVNTEAFF
TGTGCCAGCAGCCCCGGGACAGTGAACACTGAAGCTTTCTTT
>TRBD1|TRBV7-9|-|TRBJ1-1
CASSLQGITEAFF
TGTGCCAGCAGTTTACAGGGGATCACTGAAGCTTTCTTT
>TRBD1|TRBV25-1|-|TRBJ1-6
CASKGQASNSPLHF
TGTGCCAGCAAGGGACAGGCCTCTAATTCACCCCTCCACTTT
>-|TRBV19|-|TRBJ1-1
CASYQRGGDTEAFF
TGTGCCAGTTACCAGCGGGGGGGCGACACTGAAGCTTTCTTT
>-|TRBV15|-|TRBJ1-2
CATRNSNYGYTF
TGTGCCACCAGAAACAGCAACTATGGCTACACCTTC
>-|TRBV5-5|-|TRBJ1-4
CASSLGGVGEKLFF
TGTGCCAGCAGCTTGGGGGGAGTTGGTGAAAAACTGTTTTTT
>TRBD1|TRBV5-1|-|TRBJ1-2
CASSLEAGGNYGYTF
TGCGCCAGCAGCTTGGAGGCAGGGGGAAACTATGGCTACACCTTC
>-|TRBV6-1|-|TRBJ2-7
CASSEGRGQKVYEQYF
TGTGCCAGCAGTGAAGGAAGAGGGCAAAAGGTCTACGAGCAGTACTTC
>-|TRBV4-1|once|TRBJ2-1
CASSRRQVMYNEQFF
TGCGCCAGCAGCCGTAGACAGGTTATGTACAATGAGCAGTTCTTC
>-|TRBV6-5|-|TRBJ1-2
CASSYSFGGYGYTF
TGTGCCAGCAGTTACTCTTTCGGAGGCTATGGCTACACCTTC
>-|TRBV7-2|-|TRBJ2-7
CASSSSVPHEQYF
TGTGCCAGCAGCTCCAGTGTTCCCCACGAGCAGTACTTC
>TRBD2|TRBV9|-|TRBJ2-1
CASSGELAGSNEQFF
TGTGCCAGCAGCGGTGAACTAGCGGGGTCCAATGAGCAGTTCTTC
>-|TRBV15|-|TRBJ2-3
CATRQMITDTQYF
TGTGCCACGAGACAGATGATCACAGATACGCAGTATTTT
>-|TRBV10-3|-|TRBJ1-4
CAISPWPRRGELFF
TGTGCCATCAGCCCTTGGCCCCGACGGGGGGAACTGTTTTTT
>TRBD2|TRBV4-3|-|TRBJ2-1
CASSPQLAGGQGEQFF
TGCGCCAGCAGCCCACAACTAGCGGGGGGGCAAGGTGAGCAGTTCTTC
>-|TRBV15|-|TRBJ2-7
CATSRDKGVSYEQYF
TGTGCCACCAGCAGAGATAAGGGAGTCTCCTACGAGCAGTACTTC
>TRBD1|TRBV5-1|-|TRBJ2-3
CASSDYRGGTDTQYF
TGCGCCAGCAGCGATTACAGGGGAGGCACAGATACGCAGTATTTT
>TRBD2|TRBV25-1|-|TRBJ2-5
CATSRAGALQETQYF
TGTGCCACTTCCAGAGCGGGAGCTCTTCAAGAGACCCAGTACTTC
>TRBD1|TRBV5-1|-|TRBJ1-2
CASSDDGQGYGYTF
TGCGCCAGCAGCGATGACGGACAGGGCTATGGCTACACCTTC
>-|TRBV5-1|-|TRBJ2-1
CASSQLNGGAYNEQFF
TGCGCCAGCAGCCAACTTAACGGCGGAGCCTACAATGAGCAGTTCTTC
>-|TRBV6-2/TRBV6-3|-|TRBJ2-7
CASSYSPTYEQYF
TGTGCCAGCAGTTACTCTCCGACTTACGAGCAGTACTTC
>-|TRBV12-1|-|TRBJ2-2
CASNRLAGINTGELFF
TGTGCCAGCAACAGACTAGCGGGGATAAACACCGGGGAGCTGTTTTTT
>TRBD1|TRBV6-6|-|TRBJ1-2
CASTTGTGVYYGYTF
TGTGCCAGCACGACTGGTACAGGGGTCTACTATGGCTACACCTTC
>TRBD2|TRBV28|-|TRBJ2-7
CAAGGDEQYF
TGTGCCGCTGGGGGGGACGAGCAGTACTTC
>TRBD1|TRBV7-9|-|TRBJ1-1
CASSLGTGASLNTEAFF
TGTGCCAGCAGCTTAGGGACAGGGGCCTCCTTGAACACTGAAGCTTTCTTT
>TRBD2|TRBV3-1/TRBV3-2|-|TRBJ2-2
CAATSVHGELFF
TGTGCCGCGACTAGCGTGCACGGGGAGCTGTTTTTT
>TRBD1|TRBV5-1|-|TRBJ1-2
CASSLGDRVYGYTF
TGCGCCAGCAGCTTGGGGGACAGGGTATATGGCTACACCTTC
>TRBD1|TRBV30|-|TRBJ2-7
CAWSDSRGTGLYEQYF
TGTGCCTGGAGCGATAGTAGGGGGACAGGGCTTTACGAGCAGTACTTC
>-|TRBV27|once|TRBJ1-5
CASSLSVGLGGPGPQHF
TGTGCCAGCAGTTTATCGGTCGGACTAGGAGGGCCGGGGCCCCAGCATTTT
>TRBD2|TRBV2|-|TRBJ2-3
CARRGRGGEYTQYF
TGTGCCCGCCGGGGGCGGGGGGGCGAGTATACGCAGTATTTT
>-|TRBV19|-|TRBJ2-5
CASSLQGRETQYF
TGTGCCAGTAGTCTACAGGGGAGGGAGACCCAGTACTTC
>-|TRBV9|-|TRBJ1-2
CASSVASQVHYGYTF
TGTGCCAGCAGCGTAGCTTCGCAGGTCCACTATGGCTACACCTTC
>-|TRBV2|-|TRBJ1-1
CASRTLQGNTEAFF
TGTGCCAGCAGGACTTTACAGGGGAACACTGAAGCTTTCTTT
>-|TRBV9|-|TRBJ2-7
CASSVFGADEQYF
TGTGCCAGCAGCGTATTTGGGGCGGACGAGCAGTACTTC
>TRBD1|TRBV7-9|-|TRBJ2-7
CASSLVAGGSYEQYF
TGTGCCAGCAGCTTGGTAGCAGGGGGCTCCTACGAGCAGTACTTC
>TRBD1|TRBV7-8|-|TRBJ1-6
CASSWDRPGSYNSPLHF
TGTGCCAGCAGCTGGGACAGGCCCGGCTCCTATAATTCACCCCTCCACTTT
>TRBD1|TRBV6-5|-|TRBJ1-6
CASSIQGNASPLHF
TGTGCCAGCAGCATACAGGGGAATGCTTCACCCCTCCACTTT
>-|TRBV9|-|TRBJ1-4
CASSVAGGLNEKLFF
TGTGCCAGCAGCGTAGCGGGGGGGCTTAATGAAAAACTGTTTTTT
>-|TRBV28|-|TRBJ1-5
CASSFGRVQPQHF
TGTGCCAGCAGTTTCGGGCGGGTTCAGCCCCAGCATTTT
>TRBD1|TRBV11-2|-|TRBJ2-1
CASGRGSSYNEQFF
TGTGCCAGCGGCAGGGGGTCCTCCTACAATGAGCAGTTCTTC
>-|TRBV10-1|-|TRBJ1-1
CASSESGNTEAFF
TGCGCCAGCAGTGAGTCGGGCAACACTGAAGCTTTCTTT
>TRBD2|TRBV10-2|-|TRBJ2-3
CASSDPAGGATDTQYF
TGCGCCAGCAGTGACCCAGCGGGGGGCGCCACAGATACGCAGTATTTT
>-|TRBV18|-|TRBJ1-3
CASSPQRNSGNTIYF
TGTGCCAGCTCACCACAGAGGAACTCTGGAAACACCATATATTTT
>-|TRBV5-1|-|TRBJ2-7
CASSGVGTHSYEQYF
TGCGCCAGCAGCGGGGTGGGGACTCACTCCTACGAGCAGTACTTC
>-|TRBV2|few|TRBJ1-2
CASSEAQLSEGYTF
TGTGCCAGCAGTGAAGCGCAACTATCTGAGGGCTACACCTTC
>-|TRBV6-5|-|TRBJ1-5
CASSLASNQPQHF
TGTGCCAGCAGCTTAGCTAGCAATCAGCCCCAGCATTTT